These 2 T cell receptor beta chains came from one sample sequenced in a study of T-cell memory formation after mild COVID-19. One entry per CDR3 protein results from TCRdb running MiXCR on the 5' RACE reads. Here the sample spans approximately 400,000 distinct CDR3 sequences, roughly a quarter being singletons. The sequenced sample consisted of PBMCs or a T cell subset sorted from them (not recorded which). These receptors were collected from an adult woman who had mild COVID-19 (a few samples of this study predate the infection). Cell type and time point are not known.

This rearrangement joins TRBV12-3 or TRBV12-4 to TRBJ2-3, with 7 bases matching TRBD2. This CDR3 is 11 amino acids long. V was clipped by 10 bases and J by 15 bases; unmatched bases: 13. CDR3 bases: TGTGCCACCACTCAAGCGGGGAAGATTTATTTT. Translation: CATTQAGKIYF.

The J gene is TRBJ2-7, the V gene TRBV24-1, with 7 bases identical to TRBD2. V was pared by 7 bases and J by 6 bases, with 8 bases of the junction left unmatched. CDR1 is KGHDR and CDR2 is SFDVKD in the germline V gene. The CDR3 is 13 amino acids. CDR3 residues: CATRRTPGGEQYF. For the CDR3, the DNA is TGTGCCACCAGAAGGACACCGGGGGGCGAGCAGTACTTC.